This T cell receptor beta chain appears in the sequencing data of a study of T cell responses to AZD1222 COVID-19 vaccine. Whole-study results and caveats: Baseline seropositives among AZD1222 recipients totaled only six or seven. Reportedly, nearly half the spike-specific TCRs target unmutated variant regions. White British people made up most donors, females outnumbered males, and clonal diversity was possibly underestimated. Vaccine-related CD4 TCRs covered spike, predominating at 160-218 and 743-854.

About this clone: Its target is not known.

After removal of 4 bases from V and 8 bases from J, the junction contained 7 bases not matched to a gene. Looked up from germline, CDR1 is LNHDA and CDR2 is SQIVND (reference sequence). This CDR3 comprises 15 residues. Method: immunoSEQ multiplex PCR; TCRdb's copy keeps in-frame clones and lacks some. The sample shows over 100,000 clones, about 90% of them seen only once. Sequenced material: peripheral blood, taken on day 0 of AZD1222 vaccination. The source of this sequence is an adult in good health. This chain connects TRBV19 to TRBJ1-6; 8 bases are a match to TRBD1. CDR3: CASSRGQGFDSPLHF. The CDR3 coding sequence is TGTGCCAGTAGTAGAGGACAGGGATTCGATTCACCCCTCCACTTT. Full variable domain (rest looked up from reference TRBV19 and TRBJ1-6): DGGITQSPKYLFRKEGQNVTLSCEQNLNHDAMYWYRQDPGQGLRLIYYSQIVNDFQKGDIAEGYSVSREKKESFPLTVTSAQKNPTAFYLCASSRGQGFDSPLHFGNGTRLTVT.